A selection of T cell receptor beta chains follows, all from one sample in a study of glioma-infiltrating T cells. TCRdb reprocessed the multiplex PCR reads with MiXCR, giving one entry per CDR3 protein. This table holds about 130,000 distinct CDR3 sequences, about 22% found once. The sample taken for sequencing was glioma tissue, nonneoplastic brain tissue, or PBMCs (not recorded which). These receptors all come from a human donor with low-grade glioma or glioblastoma, undergoing nonglioma brain surgery, or in good health (not recorded which). The CDR3 runs from the conserved cysteine through the conserved F or W. A D gene is named only where the DNA matches it firmly. The size of a clone is reported for some rows only, either as once, few or many, or as a class for expanded clones.

d_call: -; v_call: TRBV12-3/TRBV12-4; j_call: TRBJ2-1; clone_size: once; cdr3_nt: TGTGCCAGCAGTTTAGAGGGGGAAGGAGGAGAGTTATTC; cdr3_aa: CASSLEGEGGELF
d_call: -; v_call: TRBV28; j_call: TRBJ1-5; clone_size: -; cdr3_nt: TGTGCCAGCAGTTCCCCATCCGCCCCCGGGGACATGAGCAATCAGCCCCAGCATTTT; cdr3_aa: CASSSPSAPGDMSNQPQHF
d_call: -; v_call: TRBV2; j_call: TRBJ1-4; clone_size: few; cdr3_nt: TGTGCCAGCAGGCAAAATGAAAAACTGTTTTTT; cdr3_aa: CASRQNEKLFF
d_call: -; v_call: TRBV20-1; j_call: TRBJ1-3; clone_size: few; cdr3_nt: TGCAGTGCTACGTATAAAGGGGGACGCACCATATATTTT; cdr3_aa: CSATYKGGRTIYF
d_call: -; v_call: TRBV19; j_call: TRBJ1-2; clone_size: few; cdr3_nt: TGTGCCAGTGGGCCCCGGACGGCCGGCTATGGCTACACCTTC; cdr3_aa: CASGPRTAGYGYTF
d_call: -; v_call: TRBV7-9; j_call: TRBJ1-6; clone_size: few; cdr3_nt: TGTGCCAGTCGGGGGGGCGGCAATTCACCCCTCCACTTT; cdr3_aa: CASRGGGNSPLHF
d_call: TRBD1; v_call: TRBV3-1; j_call: TRBJ1-1; clone_size: few; cdr3_nt: TGTGCCAGCAGCTTGAGGACAGGGGGCGTTTTTGACACTGAAGCTTTCTTT; cdr3_aa: CASSLRTGGVFDTEAFF
d_call: TRBD2; v_call: TRBV2; j_call: TRBJ2-1; clone_size: -; cdr3_nt: TGTGCCAGCAGCCCCAGCGGGGGTTCCTACAATGAGCAGTTCTTC; cdr3_aa: CASSPSGGSYNEQFF
d_call: -; v_call: TRBV5-8; j_call: TRBJ1-5; clone_size: few; cdr3_nt: TGTGCCAGCAGCCTGACACAAAACCCCCTCCAGCATTTT; cdr3_aa: CASSLTQNPLQHF
d_call: -; v_call: TRBV25-1; j_call: TRBJ2-5; clone_size: few; cdr3_nt: TGTGCCAGCAGTCCGGACAGTCGGGCTTTGGAGACCCAGTACTTC; cdr3_aa: CASSPDSRALETQYF
d_call: -; v_call: TRBV27; j_call: TRBJ2-2; clone_size: many; cdr3_nt: TGTGCCAGCAGTTTTGGGACCGGGGAGCTGTTTTTT; cdr3_aa: CASSFGTGELFF
d_call: -; v_call: TRBV20-1; j_call: TRBJ2-5; clone_size: -; cdr3_nt: TGCAGTGCTAGTAAGGGAACTCAAGAGACCCAGTACTTC; cdr3_aa: CSASKGTQETQYF
d_call: TRBD2; v_call: TRBV6-6; j_call: TRBJ2-3; clone_size: many; cdr3_nt: TGTGCCAGCAGTTACTCGCTAGCGGGGTCAGATACGCAGTATTTT; cdr3_aa: CASSYSLAGSDTQYF
d_call: TRBD1; v_call: TRBV6-1; j_call: TRBJ1-2; clone_size: few; cdr3_nt: TGTGCCAGCTTAGGACAGGGAAATCCCCTATTACATGGCTACACCTTC; cdr3_aa: CASLGQGNPLLHGYTF
d_call: -; v_call: TRBV4-1; j_call: TRBJ2-4; clone_size: few; cdr3_nt: TGCGCCAGCAGCCAAGAAGACGGGCAAGCCAAAAACATTCAGTACTTC; cdr3_aa: CASSQEDGQAKNIQYF
d_call: -; v_call: TRBV18; j_call: TRBJ1-5; clone_size: many; cdr3_nt: TGTGCCAGCTCACCACAGCAGGGAGTAGCTGGGAATCAGCCCCAGCATTTT; cdr3_aa: CASSPQQGVAGNQPQHF
d_call: -; v_call: TRBV7-3; j_call: TRBJ1-1; clone_size: many; cdr3_nt: TGTGCCAGCAGCTTTGGGGGAATGAACACTGAAGCTTTCTTT; cdr3_aa: CASSFGGMNTEAFF
d_call: -; v_call: TRBV27; j_call: TRBJ1-2; clone_size: many; cdr3_nt: TGTGCCAGCAGTTTATTAGGTTATGGCTACACCTTC; cdr3_aa: CASSLLGYGYTF
d_call: TRBD2; v_call: TRBV20-1; j_call: TRBJ2-1; clone_size: many; cdr3_nt: TGCAGTGCTAACGGACTAGCGGTCTACAATGAGCAGTTCTTC; cdr3_aa: CSANGLAVYNEQFF
d_call: -; v_call: TRBV6-6; j_call: TRBJ1-2; clone_size: many; cdr3_nt: TGTGCCAGCAGTTACTCGACTGGGGCCTATGGCTACACCTTC; cdr3_aa: CASSYSTGAYGYTF
d_call: -; v_call: TRBV11-2; j_call: TRBJ2-1; clone_size: few; cdr3_nt: TGTGCCAGCAGCCCCAGCGATGAGCAGTTCTTC; cdr3_aa: CASSPSDEQFF
d_call: TRBD2; v_call: TRBV19; j_call: TRBJ2-1; clone_size: many; cdr3_nt: TGTGCCAGTAGAATTAGACTAGCGGGGGGGTTGAATGAGCAGTTCTTC; cdr3_aa: CASRIRLAGGLNEQFF
d_call: -; v_call: TRBV24-1; j_call: TRBJ1-3; clone_size: few; cdr3_nt: TGTGCCACCAGTGATTCGCGGCAGGGGACGGGGGGAAACACCATATATTTT; cdr3_aa: CATSDSRQGTGGNTIYF
d_call: -; v_call: TRBV7-9; j_call: TRBJ1-2; clone_size: -; cdr3_nt: TGTGCCAGCAGCTTTACGGACTATGGCTACACCTTC; cdr3_aa: CASSFTDYGYTF